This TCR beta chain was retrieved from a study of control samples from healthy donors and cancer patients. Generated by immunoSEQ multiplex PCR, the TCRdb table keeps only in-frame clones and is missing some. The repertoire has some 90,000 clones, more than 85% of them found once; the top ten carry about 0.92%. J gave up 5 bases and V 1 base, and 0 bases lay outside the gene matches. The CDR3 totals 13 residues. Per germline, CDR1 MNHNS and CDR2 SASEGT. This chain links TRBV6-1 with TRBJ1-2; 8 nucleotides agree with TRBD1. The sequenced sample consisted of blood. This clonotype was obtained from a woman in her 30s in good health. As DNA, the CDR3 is TGTGCCAGCAGTGAAGACAGGGGGTATGGCTACACCTTC. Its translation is CASSEDRGYGYTF.